What follows describes a single TCR beta chain. The antigen is not known. This CDR3 region has 16 residues. Germline-derived CDR1 and CDR2 are MDHEN and SYDVKM. V was pared by 5 bases and J by 9 bases, with 15 bases of the junction left unmatched. The source of the sample is a study of T cells in Graves' hyperthyroidism and ophthalmopathy. Study-level points and caveats: Model-based prediction identified ophthalmopathy a median around seven months prior to its onset.

Amplification of TCR beta CDR3 regions used RNA as the template. TCR CDR3 regions were first amplified by RT-PCR with HTBI primers. TCRdb analysed the multiplex PCR reads with MiXCR anew, one entry per CDR3 protein. The table records over 300,000 distinct CDR3 sequences, over 11% of them present only once. The chain joins TRBV28 to TRBJ1-5; 8 positions agree with TRBD1. This clonotype was sampled from a woman between 55 and 75 years old with Graves' hyperthyroidism. Sequencing was done on a sample of blood. In DNA form, the CDR3 reads TGTGCCAGCAGTCCTTGGACAGGGCCTTTCAATGGGCCCCAGCATTTT. Encoded protein: CASSPWTGPFNGPQHF.